These 2 T cell receptor beta chains were all obtained from the same sample, sequenced in a study of blood T cell repertoires in COVID-19. Sequenced by immunoSEQ multiplex PCR; TCRdb stores in-frame clones only, minus some. The sample has about 210,000 clones; around 80% are singletons. Sequenced: peripheral blood. The source of these receptors is a woman in her forties with acute or convalescent COVID-19.

This chain's CDR3 is CASSARQGSYGEAFF. CDR3 coding DNA: TGTGCCAGCAGCGCCCGACAGGGTTCATACGGTGAAGCTTTCTTT. The chain has TRBV7-2 and TRBJ1-1; 7 nucleotides line up with TRBD1. Trimming removed 5 bases from V and 7 bases from J; junction bases left unmatched: 13. The CDR3 runs to 15 residues. Germline V gene lookup returns CDR1 SGHTA and CDR2 FQGNSA. The variable domain in full, with the rest retrieved from reference TRBV7-2 and TRBJ1-1, is GAGVSQSPSNKVTEKGKDVELRCDPISGHTALYWYRQSLGQGLEFLIYFQGNSAPDKSGLPSDRFSAERTGGSVSTLTIQRTQQEDSAVYLCASSARQGSYGEAFFGQGTRLTVV.

The CDR3 coding sequence is TGTGCCAGTAGTATAACTAGCGGGAGGATGCACGAGCAGTACTTC. Translation: CASSITSGRMHEQYF. The chain couples TRBV19 to TRBJ2-7, with TRBD2 matching 12 bases. Germline loops: CDR1 LNHDA, CDR2 SQIVND (reference sequence). V shed 2 bases and J 5 bases; nucleotides not matched to a gene: 4. The CDR3 is 15 amino acids.